Following are 31 T cell receptor beta chains from one sample sequenced in a study of breast tumors, draining lymph nodes, adjacent tissues. Axillary draining lymph nodes of breast cancer patients supplied the node samples. TCRdb redid the calling of the multiplex PCR reads with MiXCR, one entry per CDR3 protein. The data hold 120,000 or so distinct CDR3 sequences, with about 20% observed a single time. The specimen sequenced was axillary lymph node tissue. These TCRs come from a female donor with breast cancer. Some clones in this sample may be carry-over from other donors' samples.

A few counts support this clonotype. The genes are TRBV5-1 and TRBJ2-4; D not certain. V lost 5 bases and J 4 bases, leaving 10 bases between the germline ends. This CDR3 region has 13 residues. Germline CDR1 SGHRS, CDR2 YFSETQ. The CDR3 DNA is TGCGCCAGCAGGGATGAGCTTAAAAACATTCAGTACTTC. Its protein product is CASRDELKNIQYF. Variable domain in full (rest from reference TRBV5-1 and TRBJ2-4): KAGVTQTPRYLIKTRGQQVTLSCSPISGHRSVSWYQQTPGQGLQFLFEYFSETQRNKGNFPGRFSGRQFSNSRSEMNVSTLELGDSALYLCASRDELKNIQYFGAGTRLSVL.

This clonotype was recorded at least ten times. This chain links TRBV25-1 with TRBJ2-7; TRBD2 matches at 8 bases. CDR3 length: 13 residues. The V gene end was trimmed by 2 bases and the J gene end by 4 bases; junction bases not matched to a gene: 1. Germline CDR1 and CDR2: MGHDK and SYGVNS. The CDR3 loop reads CASSEREGYEQYF. The CDR3 DNA reads TGTGCCAGCAGTGAACGGGAGGGGTACGAGCAGTACTTC.

The table lists this clonotype with many counts. The gene calls are TRBV20-1 and TRBJ2-7, with a weak D call TRBD1 (5 bases). Germline-derived CDR1 and CDR2 are DFQATT and SNEGSKA (reference sequence). The V and J ends lost 0 bases and 8 bases respectively, with 23 bases between them. CDR3 size: 16 residues. In DNA, the CDR3 is TGCAGTGCTAGAGACGAAGCAGGGTCTACTCAGTACAAGCAGTACTTC. Protein sequence: CSARDEAGSTQYKQYF.

This clonotype has a count of ten or more. J is TRBJ2-7 and V is TRBV5-5; 9 nucleotides agree with TRBD1. The V segment lost 4 bases and the J segment 3 bases; nucleotides outside the gene matches: 2. Germline CDR1 SGHKS, CDR2 YYEKEE (reference sequence). The length of the CDR3 is 13 residues. Here the CDR3 DNA reads TGTGCCAGCAGCCGGGACAGGGTCTACGAGCAGTACTTC. Protein product: CASSRDRVYEQYF.

The J gene is TRBJ2-1, the V gene TRBV3-1; D perhaps matches TRBD2 (9 bases). Between the trimmed V and J ends, which lost 4 bases and 2 bases, there was a span of 30 bases. The CDR3 totals 21 residues. Germline-derived CDR1 and CDR2 are LGHDT and YNNKEL (reference sequence). The CDR3 region has the DNA TGTGCCAGCAGCCGCAATCCCGGGACTAGCAGGGGGCCCGGGGCCTACAATGAGCAGTTCTTC. Amino acid sequence: CASSRNPGTSRGPGAYNEQFF.

The V call is TRBV19, the J call TRBJ2-2; TRBD2 agrees at 14 bases. The CDR3 length is 19 residues. The germline CDR1 and CDR2 sequences are LNHDA and SQIVND (reference sequence). Trimming at V came to 3 bases and at J to 0 bases, leaving 6 bases not matched to a gene. CDR3 sequence: CASSMMTSGRGSNTGELFF. The CDR3 nucleotides read TGTGCCAGTAGTATGATGACTAGCGGGAGGGGTTCGAACACCGGGGAGCTGTTTTTT.

This clonotype was counted many times. The chain recombines TRBV6-2 or TRBV6-3 with TRBJ2-3; D is uncertain. Trimming took 5 bases from V and 5 from J, leaving 11 bases between them. The CDR3 length is 13 residues. Germline CDR1 and CDR2: MNHEY and SVGEGT. CDR3: CASSPRPVDTQYF. The CDR3 DNA sequence: TGTGCCAGCAGTCCACGGCCAGTAGATACGCAGTATTTT.

In its sample, this clonotype was seen many times. V gene TRBV4-2 combines with J gene TRBJ2-3, with 8 bases identical to TRBD2. The CDR3 loop spans 17 amino acids. V was clipped by 5 bases and J by 6 bases; unmatched bases: 16. Germline CDR1 and CDR2: LGHNA and YNFKEQ. In nucleotides, the CDR3 is TGTGCCAGCAGCGTAGATCGGGAGGGCGGTTATGTTGATACGCAGTATTTT. The encoded protein is CASSVDREGGYVDTQYF.

The sample holds many counts of this clonotype. The chain links TRBV11-3 to TRBJ2-1; perhaps TRBD2 as D (5 bases). The CDR3 is 14 residues long. Germline V CDR1 and CDR2: SGHNT, YENEEA. V lost 5 bases and J 2 bases, leaving 10 bases between the germline ends. CDR3 region: CASSTSGTYNEQFF. The CDR3 DNA is TGTGCCAGCAGCACCAGCGGAACCTACAATGAGCAGTTCTTC.

The table lists this clonotype with many counts. V is TRBV24-1 and J is TRBJ2-3; D is tentatively TRBD1 or TRBD2 (5 bases each). The V end was cut by 5 bases, the J end by 0 bases, with 20 bases between. The CDR3 covers 18 residues. Germline V gene sequence: CDR1 KGHDR, CDR2 SFDVKD. Here the CDR3 reads CATSVTGADQTSTDTQYF. Written as DNA, the CDR3 is TGTGCCACCAGTGTGACCGGGGCCGATCAAACTAGCACAGATACGCAGTATTTT.

This clonotype was observed many times. V and J are TRBV4-1 and TRBJ1-5; tentatively, D is TRBD1 (6 bases). This CDR3 region has 15 residues. Trimming took off 0 bases at V and 6 bases at J, with 12 bases between the two ends. Looked up from germline, CDR1 is MGHRA and CDR2 is YSYEKL. CDR3 in amino acids: CASSQEKKGGQPQHF. The CDR3 region has the DNA TGCGCCAGCAGCCAAGAAAAGAAAGGGGGTCAGCCCCAGCATTTT.

The V gene is TRBV19, the J gene TRBJ1-4; no clear D. Trimming shortened V by 6 bases and J by 0 bases, and 8 bases separated the two germline ends. The CDR3 totals 14 residues. Germline CDR1 LNHDA, CDR2 SQIVND (reference sequence). The DNA for the CDR3 is TGTGCCAGTAGGACAACTGCAACTAATGAAAAACTGTTTTTT. It is translated as CASRTTATNEKLFF.

This clonotype was counted ten times or more. This chain connects TRBV20-1 to TRBJ2-3; no definite D call. Trimming stripped 5 bases from V and 0 bases from J, with 6 bases between. This CDR3 region has 12 residues. Germline assignment: CDR1 DFQATT and CDR2 SNEGSKA (reference sequence). The CDR3 DNA reads TGCAGTGCTGCTACTAGCACAGATACGCAGTATTTT. This translates into CSAATSTDTQYF.

For this clonotype: A much larger clone lies one base from this, so it may be a read error. This sequence joins TRBV11-2 and TRBJ1-6; no clear D. The CDR3 length is 14 residues. Germline CDR1 is SGHAT and CDR2 is FQNNGV. Trimming left V 8 bases short and J 0 bases short, with 8 bases between. The DNA for the CDR3 is TGTGCCAGCGGCCCAAGCTCCTATAATTCACCCCTCCACTTT. Translation: CASGPSSYNSPLHF.

In its sample, this clonotype was seen many times. The chain couples TRBV6-6 to TRBJ2-7; 8 bases agree with TRBD1. V lost 2 bases, J lost 3 bases, and 9 bases stayed unmatched. CDR1 is MNHNY, CDR2 SVGAGI, per germline (reference sequence). The CDR3 is 16 residues long. The CDR3 loop reads CASSYDPGGSSYEQYF. Written as DNA, the CDR3 is TGTGCCAGCAGTTACGACCCAGGGGGCTCGAGCTACGAGCAGTACTTC.

This clonotype was observed many times. The gene calls are TRBV10-1 and TRBJ2-3; no reliable D call. Looked up from germline, CDR1 is WNHNN and CDR2 is SYGVQD (reference sequence). Trimming cost V 3 bases and J 4 bases, with 8 bases left between them. The CDR3 is 13 residues long. CDR3 coding DNA: TGCGCCAGCAGTGAATCAAGGGCAGATACGCAGTATTTT. This sequence encodes CASSESRADTQYF.

This clonotype was observed at least ten times. The chain recombines TRBV7-2 with TRBJ1-5; 9 positions agree with TRBD1. There are 14 residues in the CDR3. Germline V gives CDR1 SGHTA, CDR2 FQGNSA. Trimming cost V 3 bases and J 7 bases; bases outside gene matches: 4. The CDR3 DNA sequence: TGTGCCAGCAGCTTGGACAGGGGCTCCCAGCCCCAGCATTTT. Translating it yields CASSLDRGSQPQHF.

This clonotype was detected ten times or more. The chain has TRBV27 and TRBJ1-2; tentative D call: TRBD1 (5 bases). CDR1 and CDR2 from the germline V gene are MNHEY and SMNVEV (reference sequence). Trimming removed 6 bases from V and 8 bases from J, with 19 bases in between. This CDR3 comprises 14 residues. In DNA form, the CDR3 reads TGTGCCAGCAGCTTCAGCGGGGGTCTGGGAGGCTACACCTTC. Its protein product is CASSFSGGLGGYTF.

The chain joins TRBV18 to TRBJ2-2; possible D gene TRBD1, 6 bases. The ends were cut back, 3 bases at V and 0 bases at J, with 11 bases in the middle. CDR3 length: 16 amino acids. CDR1 and CDR2 from the germline V gene are KGHSH and LQKENI. CDR3 region: CASSPQGISNTGELFF. The DNA for the CDR3 is TGTGCCAGCTCACCGCAGGGGATTTCGAACACCGGGGAGCTGTTTTTT.

This clonotype was recorded at least ten times. J is TRBJ2-7 and V is TRBV5-1; D is perhaps TRBD2 (5 bases). This CDR3 spans 15 amino acids. V was cut by 4 bases and J by 1 base, with 15 bases left in between. Germline V gene lookup returns CDR1 SGHRS and CDR2 YFSETQ. The CDR3 loop is CASSKTTGSSYEQYF. As DNA, the CDR3 is TGCGCCAGCAGCAAGACTACCGGGTCGTCCTACGAGCAGTACTTC.

Many counts were recorded for this clonotype. V gene TRBV7-2 combines with J gene TRBJ2-7; 13 bases match TRBD2. The CDR3 consists of 15 residues. The ends lost 5 bases at V and 5 bases at J; junction bases unmatched: 6. Germline CDR1 and CDR2: SGHTA and FQGNSA. The CDR3, as DNA: TGTGCCAGCAGCCTATGGACTAGCGGGAGCCACGAGCAGTACTTC. Its protein is CASSLWTSGSHEQYF.

Concerning this clonotype itself: Given a much more abundant clone one base away, this may be a read error. V usage is TRBV6-4 and J usage is TRBJ1-2, with D perhaps matching TRBD1 (6 bases). Germline assignment: CDR1 MRHNA and CDR2 SNTAGT. V shed 5 bases and J shed 7 bases, with 23 bases lying between them. CDR3 length: 16 residues. CDR3 in amino acids: CASSLSGGLGVCGYTF. CDR3 DNA sequence: TGTGCCAGCAGTTTATCGGGGGGGCTCGGAGTCTGTGGCTACACCTTC.

This clonotype was seen at least ten times. The chain combines TRBV27 with TRBJ2-7; D gene unclear. The CDR3 has 15 residues. Trimming took off 4 bases at V and 3 bases at J, with 16 bases between the two ends. Germline V gives CDR1 MNHEY, CDR2 SMNVEV (reference sequence). CDR3 in DNA: TGTGCCAGCAGTTCGGTTCTCGATGGAAGCTACGAGCAGTACTTC. This encodes CASSSVLDGSYEQYF.

This clonotype was found many times. The V call is TRBV12-3 or TRBV12-4, the J call TRBJ2-2, with D perhaps matching TRBD1 (5 bases). The CDR3 sequence is 16 residues long. The V and J ends lost 6 bases and 8 bases respectively, with 22 bases between them. The CDR3 reads CASSLVSGQGRGELFF. As DNA, the CDR3 is TGTGCCAGCAGCCTAGTGTCCGGACAAGGAAGGGGGGAGCTGTTTTTT.

For this clonotype: A read error may explain this, as a much larger clone is one base away. This chain joins TRBV20-1 and TRBJ2-6; D is possibly TRBD1 (5 bases). CDR3 size: 17 residues. Germline V gene sequence: CDR1 DFQATT, CDR2 SNEGSKA (reference sequence). The V gene lost 3 bases and the J gene lost 0 bases, with 15 bases spanning the gap. The CDR3 coding sequence is TGCAGTGCTAGGGAAGGGGCCGATATCTCTGGGGCCAACGTCCTGACTTTC. As protein: CSAREGADISGANVLTF.

This clonotype was recorded at least ten times. The chain is built from TRBV7-9 and TRBJ2-3, with 14 bases aligning to TRBD2. The J segment lost 5 bases and the V segment lost 5 bases, leaving 9 bases of the junction unmatched. Germline V gene data show CDR1 as SEHNR and CDR2 as FQNEAQ (reference sequence). This CDR3 region has 17 residues. This CDR3 reads CASSPRLAGGLKDTQYF. The CDR3 bases are TGTGCCAGCAGCCCAAGACTAGCGGGAGGGCTGAAAGATACGCAGTATTTT.

On this clonotype: This may be a read error, as it is one base from a much larger clone. The CDR3 does not close with the conserved phenylalanine or tryptophan, likely indicating a read error. The J gene is TRBJ2-5, the V gene TRBV25-1, with a tentative D call TRBD1 (7 bases). There are 15 residues in the CDR3. Between the trimmed V and J ends, which lost 5 bases and 3 bases, there was a span of 16 bases. Per germline, CDR1 MGHDK and CDR2 SYGVNS. The CDR3 DNA reads TGTGCCAGCAGTTGGCAGGGGGGAGGTAAAGAGACCCAGTACCTC. It yields the protein CASSWQGGGKETQYL.

This clonotype has ten or more counts. The chain has TRBV19 and TRBJ1-3, with a tentative D call TRBD1 (6 bases). Germline V gene data show CDR1 as LNHDA and CDR2 as SQIVND (reference sequence). The V end lost 7 bases, the J end lost 2 bases, and 21 bases lay between the germline ends. The CDR3 sequence is 17 residues long. Here the CDR3 DNA reads TGTGCCAGTAACCAAAAGTGGACAGAAGGAGCTGGAAACACCATATATTTT. This sequence encodes CASNQKWTEGAGNTIYF.

A word on this clonotype: It may be a read error: a sequence one base away is much more abundant. CDR3 bases: TGCGCCAGCAGTAAACTGCCTCTGGATACGCAGTATTTT. Amino acid sequence: CASSKLPLDTQYF. The J gene is TRBJ2-3, the V gene TRBV10-2; D gene ambiguous. CDR3 length: 13 residues. The germline V gene encodes CDR1 WSHSY and CDR2 SAAADI. With 5 bases removed from V and 6 bases from J, the gap between germline ends came to 12 bases.

On this clonotype: Given a much more abundant clone one base away, this may be a read error. The chain links TRBV28 to TRBJ1-3; D unclear. The CDR3 length is 15 residues. V lost 5 bases, J lost 4 bases, and 15 bases lay in between. CDR1 and CDR2 (germline): MDHEN, SYDVKM. CDR3 DNA sequence: TGTGCCAGCAGTCCCGCCGATGAGTACGGAAACACCATATATTTT. This translates into CASSPADEYGNTIYF. Variable domain in full (rest from reference TRBV28 and TRBJ1-3): DVKVTQSSRYLVKRTGEKVFLECVQDMDHENMFWYRQDPGLGLRLIYFSYDVKMKEKGDIPEGYSVSREKKERFSLILESASTNQTSMYLCASSPADEYGNTIYFGEGSWLTVV.

This clonotype was counted only a few times. This sequence joins TRBV6-1 and TRBJ1-5; D remains ambiguous. The ends were cut back, 7 bases at V and 0 bases at J, with 10 bases in the middle. The CDR3 is made up of 14 amino acids. Germline values: CDR1 MNHNS, CDR2 SASEGT. The DNA of the CDR3 is TGTGCCAGCACGCTGTATGGTAGCAATCAGCCCCAGCATTTT. It translates to CASTLYGSNQPQHF.